The 14 T cell receptor beta chains listed next were all sequenced from one sample in a study of T-cell memory formation after mild COVID-19. TCRdb re-called the 5' RACE reads with MiXCR, one entry per CDR3 protein. The profile shows approximately 400,000 distinct CDR3 sequences, more than 20% of them singletons. What was sequenced was PBMCs or a T cell subset sorted from them (not recorded which). Receptor source: an adult woman who had mild COVID-19 (a few samples of this study predate the infection). Cell type and time point are not known.

V usage is TRBV7-8 and J usage is TRBJ1-1, with 8 positions matching TRBD1. Germline V lookup: CDR1 SGHVS, CDR2 FQNEAQ. The trim removed 3 bases at V and 7 bases at J, leaving 7 bases unmatched. There are 14 residues in the CDR3. As DNA, the CDR3 is TGTGCCAGCAGCTTGGGGGGACAGGCCCATGAAGCTTTCTTT. This sequence encodes CASSLGGQAHEAFF.

This clonotype has at least ten counts. The CDR3 protein is CASSLGPGDSYEQYF. In DNA, the CDR3 is TGTGCCAGCAGCTTAGGTCCAGGGGACTCCTACGAGCAGTACTTC. The chain employs TRBV7-7 and TRBJ2-7; perhaps TRBD1 as D (6 bases). CDR1 and CDR2 from the germline V gene are SSHAT and FNYEAQ (reference sequence). This CDR3 has 15 amino acids. The V end was cut by 1 base, the J end by 0 bases, with 10 bases between.

The chain uses TRBV5-1 and TRBJ2-7, with D possibly being TRBD2 (5 bases). CDR1 is SGHRS and CDR2 is YFSETQ in the germline V gene. Trimming left V 4 bases short and J 2 bases short, with 13 bases between. This CDR3 is built from 14 residues. CDR3 loop: CASSRTADTYEQYF. In DNA, the CDR3 is TGCGCCAGCAGCCGGACTGCCGATACCTACGAGCAGTACTTC.

This clonotype has more than one count but fewer than ten. This chain joins TRBV6-5 and TRBJ1-3; 9 bases fit TRBD1. Germline V gene lookup returns CDR1 MNHEY and CDR2 SVGAGI. The V and J ends lost 0 bases and 5 bases, in that order; junction bases with no gene match: 8. CDR3 size: 17 residues. The CDR3 is CASSYSLGQGARNTIYF. The CDR3 DNA reads as TGTGCCAGCAGTTACTCGCTGGGACAGGGTGCGCGAAACACCATATATTTT.

The chain is built from TRBV5-1 and TRBJ2-5, with 11 bases fitting TRBD2. Per the germline V gene, CDR1 is SGHRS and CDR2 is YFSETQ. The CDR3 length is 18 residues. J was trimmed by 5 bases and V by 4 bases; bases with no gene match: 16. The CDR3 is CASSPGGLAGGISETQYF. The DNA for the CDR3 is TGCGCCAGCAGCCCCGGAGGGCTAGCGGGGGGTATATCGGAGACCCAGTACTTC.

This clonotype was seen more than once but under ten times. The chain joins TRBV12-3 or TRBV12-4 to TRBJ1-5; a weak D match, TRBD1 (5 bases). This CDR3 spans 15 amino acids. Trimming took off 8 bases at V and 7 bases at J, with 21 bases between the two ends. In DNA form, the CDR3 reads TGTGCCAGCGGACATGGGGATCAAGGCGCGCAGCCCCAGCATTTT. This sequence encodes CASGHGDQGAQPQHF.

The genes are TRBV20-1 and TRBJ2-6; D might be TRBD1 (6 bases). V was cut by 3 bases and J by 4 bases, with 13 bases left in between. The CDR3 contains 15 residues. The germline gives CDR1 DFQATT, CDR2 SNEGSKA (reference sequence). DNA for the CDR3: TGCAGTGCTAGGAGCAGGGGTGCCGGGGCCAACGTCCTGACTTTC. This sequence encodes CSARSRGAGANVLTF.

The V gene is TRBV29-1, the J gene TRBJ2-3; D not certain. This CDR3 has 12 amino acids. V was cut by 3 bases and J by 5 bases, with 9 bases left in between. The germline V gene encodes CDR1 SQVTM and CDR2 ANQGSEA. CDR3 in DNA: TGCAGCGTTGACGACTCACAAGATACGCAGTATTTT. It is translated as CSVDDSQDTQYF.

The rearrangement links TRBV29-1 to TRBJ2-3; 7 nucleotides align to TRBD1. The ends lost 2 bases at V and 4 bases at J; junction bases unmatched: 6. The CDR3 covers 14 residues. Germline V gives CDR1 SQVTM, CDR2 ANQGSEA. The CDR3 nucleotides read TGCAGCGTTGAAAGGGCAGGGGGTCCAGATACGCAGTATTTT. Amino acids: CSVERAGGPDTQYF.

This clonotype came up many times. A read error may account for a junction end that differs from germline. The chain is built from TRBV2 and TRBJ1-2, with unresolved D. Germline lookup yields CDR1 SNHLY and CDR2 FYNNEI. This CDR3 region has 13 residues. CDR3 in amino acids: CATNDGGISRWIF. As DNA, the CDR3 is TGTGCCACTAACGACGGTGGGATATCTCGGTGGATCTTC.

The V and J genes are TRBV7-9 and TRBJ2-7; the D is unclear. Trimming cost V 6 bases and J 7 bases, with 13 bases left between them. The CDR3 has 12 amino acids. Germline CDR1 is SEHNR and CDR2 is FQNEAQ (reference sequence). CDR3 DNA: TGTGCCAGCAGTTTTGTCGCCTGGGAGCAGTACTTC. This codes for CASSFVAWEQYF.

This chain connects TRBV14 to TRBJ2-7; D might be TRBD1 (6 bases). The CDR3 is 14 residues long. From germline, CDR1 is SGHDN and CDR2 FVKESK. The V gene lost 4 bases and the J gene lost 1 base, with 11 bases spanning the gap. The CDR3 bases are TGTGCCAGCAGCCCGTGGACAGAATCCTACGAGCAGTACTTC. Its protein product is CASSPWTESYEQYF. Complete variable domain (other parts from reference TRBV14 and TRBJ2-7): EAGVTQFPSHSVIEKGQTVTLRCDPISGHDNLYWYRRVMGKEIKFLLHFVKESKQDESGMPNNRFLAERTGGTYSTLKVQPAELEDSGVYFCASSPWTESYEQYFGPGTRLTVT.

This clonotype appeared a few times. This chain links TRBV18 with TRBJ2-7; no firm D call. CDR1 is KGHSH and CDR2 is LQKENI in the germline V gene. V was pared by 4 bases and J by 6 bases, with 10 bases between. The CDR3 length is 12 residues. DNA for the CDR3: TGTGCCAGCTCACTGGGAAGTCCCGAGCAGTACTTC. Translated: CASSLGSPEQYF.

This clonotype has just a few counts. The genes are TRBV7-2 and TRBJ1-5; D not resolved. Per germline, CDR1 SGHTA and CDR2 FQGNSA. The CDR3 spans 13 residues. The ends were cut back, 8 bases at V and 5 bases at J, with 13 bases in the middle. In DNA, the CDR3 is TGTGCCAGCGCTGCAGCCCGACATCAGCCCCAGCATTTT. Its protein product is CASAAARHQPQHF.